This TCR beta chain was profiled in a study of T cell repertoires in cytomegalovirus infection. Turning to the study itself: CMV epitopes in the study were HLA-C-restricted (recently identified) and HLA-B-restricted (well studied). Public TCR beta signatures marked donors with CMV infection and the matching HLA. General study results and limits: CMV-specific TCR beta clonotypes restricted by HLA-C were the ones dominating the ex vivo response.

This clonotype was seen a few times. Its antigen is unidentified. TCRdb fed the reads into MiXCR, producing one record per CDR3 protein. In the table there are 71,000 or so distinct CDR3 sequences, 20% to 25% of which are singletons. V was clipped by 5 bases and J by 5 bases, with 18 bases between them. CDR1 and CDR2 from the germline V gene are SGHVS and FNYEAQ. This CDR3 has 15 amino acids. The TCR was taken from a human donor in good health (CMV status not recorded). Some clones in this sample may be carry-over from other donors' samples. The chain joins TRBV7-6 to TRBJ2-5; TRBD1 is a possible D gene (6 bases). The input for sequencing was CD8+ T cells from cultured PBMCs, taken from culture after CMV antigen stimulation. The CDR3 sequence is CASSPGTTARETQYF. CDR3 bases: TGTGCCAGCAGCCCGGGGACAACAGCCCGGGAGACCCAGTACTTC.